This TCR beta chain stems from a study of blood T cells in healthy people across ages. The study's findings and limits: Older age coincided with a roughly linear decline in TCR beta diversity per million T cells.

This CDR3 is 13 amino acids long. Trimming left V 0 bases short and J 7 bases short, with 7 bases between. CDR1 and CDR2 from the germline V gene are MNHEY and SVGAGI. This clonotype has just a few counts. Antigen unknown. With a J-beta primer mix and a sample-barcoded 5' primer, a second PCR ran about 7 to 12 cycles. Every cDNA molecule carried a tag from a template-switch adaptor bearing 12 random nucleotides. At least 2.5 million CDR3-containing paired-end reads were obtained per sample. From the 5' RACE reads, TCRdb called clonotypes with MiXCR, one entry per CDR3 protein. The data contain 650,000 to 1,000,000 distinct CDR3 sequences, around 34% of them seen just once; the ten biggest clones take up 10% to 15%. With each sample, at least 5 micrograms of total RNA were extracted.

This clonotype was sampled from a young man in good health. Sequenced sample: blood. V gene TRBV6-5 combines with J gene TRBJ2-1; maybe TRBD1 (6 bases). The chain's CDR3 is CASSYSTGNEQFF. For the CDR3, the DNA is TGTGCCAGCAGTTACTCAACAGGGAATGAGCAGTTCTTC.